This T cell receptor beta chain derives from a study of blood T cell repertoires in COVID-19. About the research overall: Sites across the United States, Italy and Spain contributed samples from acute and convalescent COVID-19.

Clinical histories supplied by participants themselves formed the basis of cohort assignment. Assay: immunoSEQ multiplex PCR; the TCRdb copy retains only in-frame clones and omits some. This sample has fewer than 450,000 clones, with roughly 90% found just once. This CDR3 spans 14 amino acids. CDR1 and CDR2 from the germline V gene are KGHSH and LQKENI. The germline V and J ends were trimmed by 3 bases and 1 base, with 9 bases remaining between them. This receptor was obtained from a middle-aged woman with acute COVID-19. The source material was PBMCs or T cells enriched from blood (not recorded which). The chain carries TRBV18 and TRBJ2-5; D ambiguous. This CDR3 reads CASSPSTSQETQYF. DNA for the CDR3: TGTGCCAGCTCACCTTCCACATCCCAAGAGACCCAGTACTTC. Supplemented by reference TRBV18 and TRBJ2-5, the full variable domain reads NAGVMQNPRHLVRRRGQEARLRCSPMKGHSHVYWYRQLPEEGLKFMVYLQKENIIDESGMPKERFSAEFPKEGPSILRIQQVVRGDSAAYFCASSPSTSQETQYFGPGTRLLVL.